This T cell receptor (beta chain) was sequenced for a study of control samples from healthy donors and cancer patients. Repertoires were generated with immunoSEQ multiplex PCR, while TCRdb's copy carries only in-frame clones and drops some. Here the sample spans about 150,000 clones, about 94% being singletons. J gave up 6 bases and V 5 bases, and 5 bases lay outside the gene matches. Germline CDR1 reads GTSNPN; CDR2 reads SVGIG (reference sequence). This CDR3 has 13 amino acids. This rearrangement joins TRBV30 to TRBJ2-3; the match to TRBD2 covers 10 bases. This clonotype originated in a man aged 35 to 55 in good health. The sample comprised blood. CDR3 coding DNA: TGTGCCTGGGAGCGGGGGGGCAGGGATACGCAGTATTTT. Translated, it gives CAWERGGRDTQYF.